This is a list of T cell receptor beta chains from one sample in a study of T cell responses to AZD1222 COVID-19 vaccine. Sequenced by immunoSEQ multiplex PCR; TCRdb stores in-frame clones only, minus some. The top ten hold roughly 3.6% of the sample, which has over 130,000 clones, 90% to 95% seen once. Source: peripheral blood, taken 28 days after the second AZD1222 dose. These receptors were collected from an adult who received the AZD1222 COVID-19 vaccine. The CDR3 runs from the conserved cysteine through the conserved F or W. Fields, in order: clone size, J gene, V gene, D gene, CDR3 protein, CDR3 DNA. D genes are given only for firm matches. Clone size is stated in some rows and not others, as once, few, many or a class when expanded.

-,TRBJ1-2,TRBV7-6,TRBD1,CASSSGTDYGYTF,TGTGCCAGCAGCTCAGGGACAGACTATGGCTACACCTTC
-,TRBJ1-6,TRBV6-5,-,CASSYSTEYNSPLHF,TGTGCCAGCAGTTACTCGACGGAGTATAATTCACCCCTCCACTTT
-,TRBJ2-5,TRBV28,-,CASSLGGKETQYF,TGTGCCAGCAGTTTAGGGGGGAAAGAGACCCAGTACTTC
-,TRBJ1-1,TRBV5-4,-,CASSFSQGGTEAFF,TGTGCCAGCAGCTTTTCCCAGGGAGGCACTGAAGCTTTCTTT
-,TRBJ1-2,TRBV6-6,-,CASSPPAGYGYTF,TGTGCCAGCAGTCCGCCGGCGGGGTATGGCTACACCTTC
-,TRBJ2-7,TRBV6-5,-,CASTKGYEQYF,TGTGCCAGCACCAAGGGATACGAGCAGTACTTC
-,TRBJ1-2,TRBV29-1,-,CSAGGGLDGYTF,TGCAGCGCCGGCGGGGGTTTGGATGGCTACACCTTC
-,TRBJ1-5,TRBV6-5,-,CASIPQGKQPQHF,TGTGCCAGCATCCCCCAAGGGAAACAGCCCCAGCATTTT
-,TRBJ2-1,TRBV6-2/TRBV6-3,TRBD2,CASSLAGGPYNEQFF,TGTGCCAGCAGCCTAGCGGGAGGGCCCTACAATGAGCAGTTCTTC
-,TRBJ1-2,TRBV3-1/TRBV3-2,-,CASSPSGGRSGYTF,TGTGCCAGCAGCCCATCGGGAGGGCGAAGTGGCTACACCTTC
once,TRBJ2-7,TRBV3-1/TRBV3-2,-,CASRPPGAGDGEQYF,TGTGCCAGCAGACCACCCGGGGCCGGGGACGGCGAGCAGTACTTC
-,TRBJ2-7,TRBV29-1,-,CSVVAGVGEQYF,TGCAGCGTTGTGGCAGGGGTGGGCGAGCAGTACTTC
many,TRBJ2-7,TRBV6-2/TRBV6-3,TRBD2,CASSRSGSVSYEQYF,TGTGCCAGCAGTAGAAGCGGGAGCGTATCCTACGAGCAGTACTTC
-,TRBJ2-2,TRBV14,-,CASSPRRQFGSGELFF,TGTGCCAGCAGCCCGAGGAGACAGTTCGGTTCCGGGGAGCTGTTTTTT
-,TRBJ1-5,TRBV6-5,-,CASGYSNQPQHF,TGTGCCAGCGGCTATAGCAATCAGCCCCAGCATTTT